The sequence of this TCR beta chain was determined in a study of CD8+CD57+ T cells in acquired aplastic anemia. Study-wide background: Recorded DNA amounts for sorted CD4+ and CD8+ cells had an average of around 3.4 ug. Mean read depth for CD4+ cells from healthy donors was 9 million to 13 million.

V was pared by 0 bases and J by 8 bases, with 17 bases of the junction left unmatched. Germline V lookup: CDR1 DFQATT, CDR2 SNEGSKA (reference sequence). CDR3 length: 18 amino acids. Genomic DNA acted as the template from which TCR beta VDJ combination and CDR3 sequence profiling were carried out. TCRdb fed the reads into MiXCR, producing one record per CDR3 protein. The sample shows under 150,000 distinct CDR3 sequences, around two fifths of them seen only once. Findings and limits, study-wide: Patient and control CD8+ Simpson's diversity was not significantly different. The number of CD8+ CDR3 sequences shared by patients and controls was twenty-nine.

Concerning this clonotype itself: What it binds is unknown.

The chain carries TRBV20-1 and TRBJ1-4; TRBD1 agrees at 8 bases. The sequence was obtained from a human donor in good health, serving as a control. Sequenced: sorted CD4+, CD8+, or CD8+CD57+ T cells (not recorded which) from PBMCs. The CDR3 DNA sequence: TGCAGTGCTAGAGATTTAAGTGAGGGGGGGACAGGTCGGGAAAAACTGTTTTTT. Its protein product is CSARDLSEGGTGREKLFF.